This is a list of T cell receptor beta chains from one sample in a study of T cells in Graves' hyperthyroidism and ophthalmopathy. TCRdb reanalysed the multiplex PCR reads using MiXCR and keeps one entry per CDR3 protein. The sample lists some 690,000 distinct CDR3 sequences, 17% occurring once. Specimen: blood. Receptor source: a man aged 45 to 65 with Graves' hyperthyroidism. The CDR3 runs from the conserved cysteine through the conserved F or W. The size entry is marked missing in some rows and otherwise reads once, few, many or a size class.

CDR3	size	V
CASRPRDNINEKLFF	.	TRBV19
CASSPTGQGFSGANVLTF	many	TRBV18
CASSSVYPSGRGLGEQFF	many	TRBV28
CAWSRGGALNTEAFF	many	TRBV30
CASSPSPGGFVYGYTF	many	TRBV12-3/TRBV12-4
CSGAQGTDTQYF	many	TRBV29-1
CASSLDPGPTDTQYF	many	TRBV5-1
CASSLRTGVGDIQYF	few	TRBV28
CASSASGSIADTQYF	few	TRBV6-1
CASSLVVAGNEQFF	.	TRBV7-8
CASSFRVTNEKLFF	few	TRBV28
CASSTVNAGQGYTF	few	TRBV7-9
CASRGGLDEAFF	.	TRBV27
CASSRPGQVNTGELFF	many	TRBV28
CASSSGTHRETQYF	.	TRBV10-2
CSARRANTEAFF	many	TRBV20-1
CSVVSYNEQFF	few	TRBV29-1
CASTTGGGGQETQYF	many	TRBV2
CASSQTLSHEQYF	.	TRBV12-3/TRBV12-4
CASSLSTPGRVDTEAFF	many	TRBV27
CASSSRVDGHTF	.	TRBV6-2/TRBV6-3
CASSLSLQDYEQYF	few	TRBV7-9
CASGLDDNEQFF	few	TRBV12-5
CASSMGAFTEAFF	few	TRBV19
CASRDLQGRNTEAFF	many	TRBV7-8
CASSSSRGEEDGYTF	.	TRBV6-5
CASSFYQTNTEAFF	many	TRBV12-3/TRBV12-4
CASRGSKREQYF	many	TRBV6-2/TRBV6-3
CASSRPPYRDRRSYNEQFF	many	TRBV6-1
CASSQEQGRNYGYTF	.	TRBV4-1
CSASRGASGNSYEQYF	many	TRBV20-1
CSATPRASGRAGETQYF	many	TRBV20-1
CASSYSASGKNIQYF	.	TRBV6-5
CASSSGGEKTQYF	many	TRBV28
CASSGNTSGKEPQHF	.	TRBV9
CASSLNPSGSGYEQFF	.	TRBV5-1
CASSVAGGGNEQFF	.	TRBV5-1
CASSPGGTGTYGYTF	many	TRBV12-3/TRBV12-4